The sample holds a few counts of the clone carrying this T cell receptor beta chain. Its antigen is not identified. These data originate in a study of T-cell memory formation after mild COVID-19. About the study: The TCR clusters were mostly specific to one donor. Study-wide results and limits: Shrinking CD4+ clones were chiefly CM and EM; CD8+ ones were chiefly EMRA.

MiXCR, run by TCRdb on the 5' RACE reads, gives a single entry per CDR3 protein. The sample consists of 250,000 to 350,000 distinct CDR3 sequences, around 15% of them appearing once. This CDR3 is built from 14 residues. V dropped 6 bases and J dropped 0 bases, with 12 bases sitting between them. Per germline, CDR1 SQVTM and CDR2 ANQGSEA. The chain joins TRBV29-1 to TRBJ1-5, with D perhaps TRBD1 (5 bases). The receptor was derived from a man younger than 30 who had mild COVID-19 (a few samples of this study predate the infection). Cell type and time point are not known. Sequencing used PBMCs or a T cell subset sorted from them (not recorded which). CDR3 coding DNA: TGCAGCGTCCTCTGGGGGGGTAGCAATCAGCCCCAGCATTTT. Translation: CSVLWGGSNQPQHF.